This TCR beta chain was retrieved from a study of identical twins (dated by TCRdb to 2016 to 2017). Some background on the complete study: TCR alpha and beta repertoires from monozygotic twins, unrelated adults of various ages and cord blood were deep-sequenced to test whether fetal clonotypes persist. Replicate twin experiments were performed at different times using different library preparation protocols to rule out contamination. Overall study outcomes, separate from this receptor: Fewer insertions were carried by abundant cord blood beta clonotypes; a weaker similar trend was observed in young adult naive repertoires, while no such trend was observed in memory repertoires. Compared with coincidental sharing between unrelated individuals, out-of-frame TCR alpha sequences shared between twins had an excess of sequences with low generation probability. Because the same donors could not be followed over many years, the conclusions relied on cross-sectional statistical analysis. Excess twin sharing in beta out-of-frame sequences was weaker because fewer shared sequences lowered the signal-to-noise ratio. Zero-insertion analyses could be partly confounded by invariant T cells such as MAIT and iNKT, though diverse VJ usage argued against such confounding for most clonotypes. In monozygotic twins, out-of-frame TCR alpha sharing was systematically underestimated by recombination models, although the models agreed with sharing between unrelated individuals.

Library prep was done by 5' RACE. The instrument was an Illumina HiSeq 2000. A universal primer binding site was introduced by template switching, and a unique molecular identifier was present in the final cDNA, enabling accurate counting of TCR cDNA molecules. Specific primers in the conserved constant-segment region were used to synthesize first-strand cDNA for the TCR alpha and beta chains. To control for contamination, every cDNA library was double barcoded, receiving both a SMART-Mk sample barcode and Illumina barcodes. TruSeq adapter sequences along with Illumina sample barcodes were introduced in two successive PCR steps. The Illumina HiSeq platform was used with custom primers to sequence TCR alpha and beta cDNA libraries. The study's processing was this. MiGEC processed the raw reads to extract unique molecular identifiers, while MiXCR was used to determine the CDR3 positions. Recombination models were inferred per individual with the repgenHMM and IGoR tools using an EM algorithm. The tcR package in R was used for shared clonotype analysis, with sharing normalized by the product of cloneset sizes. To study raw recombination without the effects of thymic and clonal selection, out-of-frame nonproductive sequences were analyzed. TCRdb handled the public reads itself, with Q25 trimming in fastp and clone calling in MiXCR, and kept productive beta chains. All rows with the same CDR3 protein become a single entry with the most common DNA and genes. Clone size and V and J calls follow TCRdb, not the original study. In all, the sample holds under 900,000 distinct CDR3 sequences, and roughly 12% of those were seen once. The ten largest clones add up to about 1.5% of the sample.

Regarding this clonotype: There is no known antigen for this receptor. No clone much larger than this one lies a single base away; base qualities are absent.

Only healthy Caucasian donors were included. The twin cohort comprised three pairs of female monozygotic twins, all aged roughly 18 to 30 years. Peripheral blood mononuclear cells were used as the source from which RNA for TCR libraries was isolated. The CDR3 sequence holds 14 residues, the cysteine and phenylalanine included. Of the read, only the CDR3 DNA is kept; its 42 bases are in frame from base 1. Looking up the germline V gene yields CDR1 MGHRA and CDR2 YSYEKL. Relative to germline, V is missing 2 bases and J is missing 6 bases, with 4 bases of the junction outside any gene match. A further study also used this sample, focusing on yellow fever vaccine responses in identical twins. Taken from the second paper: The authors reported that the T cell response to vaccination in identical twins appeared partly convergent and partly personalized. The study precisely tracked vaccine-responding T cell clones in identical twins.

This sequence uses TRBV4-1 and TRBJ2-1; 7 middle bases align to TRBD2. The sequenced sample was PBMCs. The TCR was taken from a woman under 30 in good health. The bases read TGCGCCAGCAGCCAACCTGGGAGGGCCAATGAGCAGTTCTTC. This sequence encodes CASSQPGRANEQFF.